This TCR beta chain originates from a study of cytomegalovirus exposure and HLA in healthy donors. Overall study: Early released data had 80 million or so unique TCRs, all coming from HLA-typed donors.

Notes on the study in general: Some V segments could not be told apart, so they were left out, TRBV6-2 and TRBV6-3 among them. Through in vitro validation, a few CMV-associated chains were shown to be specific for CMV antigens.

PCR used 60 Vbeta primers and 13 Jbeta primers. Profiling relied on immunoSEQ multiplex PCR, and the TCRdb table lists in-frame clones only, not all of them. The sample holds tens of thousands of clones; over 60% are singletons and the top ten take less than 6%. A note on this clone: As yet, its antigen is unknown.

Losses at the gene ends were 8 bases for V and 7 bases for J; bases not matched to a gene: 10. The CDR3 contains 13 residues. From germline, CDR1 is SNHLY and CDR2 FYNNEI. The gene calls are TRBV2 and TRBJ2-7, with 8 bases fitting TRBD1. This TCR came from a man between 25 and 39 years old in good health and CMV-seropositive. Sequenced input: PBMCs. The CDR3 coding sequence is TGTGCCAGCGGGGGACAGGCCCTGTTAGAGCAGTACTTC. This sequence encodes CASGGQALLEQYF.